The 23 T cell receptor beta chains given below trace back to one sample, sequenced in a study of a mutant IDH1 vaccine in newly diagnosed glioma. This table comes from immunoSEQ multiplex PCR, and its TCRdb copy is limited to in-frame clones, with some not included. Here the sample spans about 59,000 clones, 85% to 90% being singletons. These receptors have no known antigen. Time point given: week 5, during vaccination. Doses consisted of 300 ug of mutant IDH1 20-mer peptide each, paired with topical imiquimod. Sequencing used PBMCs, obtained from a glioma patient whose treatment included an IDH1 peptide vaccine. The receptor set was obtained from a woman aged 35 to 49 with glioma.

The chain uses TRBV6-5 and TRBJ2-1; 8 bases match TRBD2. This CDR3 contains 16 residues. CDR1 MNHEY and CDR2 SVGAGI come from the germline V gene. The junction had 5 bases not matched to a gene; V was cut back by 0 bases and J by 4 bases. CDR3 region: CASSYSGAGEYNEQFF. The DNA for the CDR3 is TGTGCCAGCAGTTACTCCGGAGCGGGAGAATACAATGAGCAGTTCTTC.

CDR3 sequence reads: CASSSTGGRTEAFF. In DNA form, the CDR3 reads TGTGCCAGCAGCTCTACAGGGGGTCGCACTGAAGCTTTCTTT. The genes are TRBV7-2 and TRBJ1-1; TRBD1 agrees at 8 bases. The CDR3 totals 14 residues. Germline assignment: CDR1 SGHTA and CDR2 FQGNSA. The J segment lost 4 bases and the V segment lost 4 bases, leaving 5 bases of the junction unmatched.

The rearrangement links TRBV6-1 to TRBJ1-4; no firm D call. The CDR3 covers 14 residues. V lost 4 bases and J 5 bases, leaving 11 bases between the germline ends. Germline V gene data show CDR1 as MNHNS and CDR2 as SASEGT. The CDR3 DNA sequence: TGTGCCAGCAGTGCAGGCGGGGTAAATGAAAAACTGTTTTTT. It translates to CASSAGGVNEKLFF.

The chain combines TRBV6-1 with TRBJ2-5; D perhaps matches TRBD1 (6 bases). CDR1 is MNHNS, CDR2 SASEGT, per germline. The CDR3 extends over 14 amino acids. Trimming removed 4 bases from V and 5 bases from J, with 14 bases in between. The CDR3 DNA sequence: TGTGCCAGCAGTGGGAGCAGGGGTGGGGAGACCCAGTACTTC. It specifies CASSGSRGGETQYF.

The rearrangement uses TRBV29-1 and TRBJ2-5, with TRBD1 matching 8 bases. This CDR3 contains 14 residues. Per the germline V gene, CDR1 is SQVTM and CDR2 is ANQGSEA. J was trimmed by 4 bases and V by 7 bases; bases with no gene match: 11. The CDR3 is CSGGGRGRGETQYF. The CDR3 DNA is TGCAGCGGCGGAGGCAGGGGGCGCGGAGAGACCCAGTACTTC. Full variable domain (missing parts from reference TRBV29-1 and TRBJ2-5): SAVISQKPSRDICQRGTSLTIQCQVDSQVTMMFWYRQQPGQSLTLIATANQGSEATYESGFVIDKFPISRPNLTFSTLTVSNMSPEDSSIYLCSGGGRGRGETQYFGPGTRLLVL.

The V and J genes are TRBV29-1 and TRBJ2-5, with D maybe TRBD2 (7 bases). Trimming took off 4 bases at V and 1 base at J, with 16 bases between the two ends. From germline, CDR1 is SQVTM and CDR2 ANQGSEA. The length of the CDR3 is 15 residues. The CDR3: CSVVGRGAPQETQYF. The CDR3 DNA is TGCAGCGTTGTTGGCCGGGGGGCTCCCCAAGAGACCCAGTACTTC.

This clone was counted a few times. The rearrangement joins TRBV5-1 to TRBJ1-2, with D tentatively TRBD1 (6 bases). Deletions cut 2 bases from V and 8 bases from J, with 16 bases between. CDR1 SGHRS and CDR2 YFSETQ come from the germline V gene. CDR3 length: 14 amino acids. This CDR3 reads CASSLDLTGTGYTF. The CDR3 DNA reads TGCGCCAGCAGCTTAGATTTGACAGGAACGGGCTACACCTTC.

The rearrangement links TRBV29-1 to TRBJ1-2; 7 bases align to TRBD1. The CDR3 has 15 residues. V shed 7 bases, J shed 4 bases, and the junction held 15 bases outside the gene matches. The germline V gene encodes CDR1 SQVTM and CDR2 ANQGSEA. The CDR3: CSAAQARTGSYGYTF. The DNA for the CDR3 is TGCAGCGCAGCCCAAGCGAGGACAGGCTCCTATGGCTACACCTTC.

The CDR3 DNA is TGTGCCAGCAGCCAAGGGGTGGGCCCCGGGCAAGAGACCCAGTACTTC. The encoded protein is CASSQGVGPGQETQYF. V usage is TRBV7-8 and J usage is TRBJ2-5, with TRBD1 as a possible D gene (5 bases). The germline CDR1 and CDR2 sequences are SGHVS and FQNEAQ. V dropped 5 bases and J dropped 2 bases, with 18 bases sitting between them. The CDR3 runs to 16 residues.

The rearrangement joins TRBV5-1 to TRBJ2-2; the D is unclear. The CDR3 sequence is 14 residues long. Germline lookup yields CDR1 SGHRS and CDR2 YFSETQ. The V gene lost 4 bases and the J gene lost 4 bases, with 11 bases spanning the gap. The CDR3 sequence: CASSTDVGTGELFF. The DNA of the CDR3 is TGCGCCAGCAGCACGGACGTGGGCACCGGGGAGCTGTTTTTT.

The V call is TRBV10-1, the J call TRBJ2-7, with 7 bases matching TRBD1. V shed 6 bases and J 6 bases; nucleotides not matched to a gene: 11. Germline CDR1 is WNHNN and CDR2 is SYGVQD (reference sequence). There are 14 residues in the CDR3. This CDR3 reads CASSITQTGSEQYF. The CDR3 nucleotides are TGCGCCAGCAGCATTACACAGACAGGGAGCGAGCAGTACTTC.

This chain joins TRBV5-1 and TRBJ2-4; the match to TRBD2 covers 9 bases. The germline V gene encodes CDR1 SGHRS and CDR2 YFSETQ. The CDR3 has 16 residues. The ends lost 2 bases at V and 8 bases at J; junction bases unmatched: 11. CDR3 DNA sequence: TGCGCCAGCAGCTTTCTAGGCGGGGGGGCCTCGGACATTCAGTACTTC. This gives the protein CASSFLGGGASDIQYF. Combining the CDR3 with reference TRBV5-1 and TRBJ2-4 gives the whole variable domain KAGVTQTPRYLIKTRGQQVTLSCSPISGHRSVSWYQQTPGQGLQFLFEYFSETQRNKGNFPGRFSGRQFSNSRSEMNVSTLELGDSALYLCASSFLGGGASDIQYFGAGTRLSVL.

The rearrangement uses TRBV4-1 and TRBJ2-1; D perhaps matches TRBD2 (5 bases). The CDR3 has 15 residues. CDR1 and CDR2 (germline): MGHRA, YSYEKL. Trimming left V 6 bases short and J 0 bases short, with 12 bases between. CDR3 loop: CASRKLVGSYNEQFF. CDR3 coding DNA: TGCGCCAGCAGAAAACTAGTAGGCTCCTACAATGAGCAGTTCTTC.

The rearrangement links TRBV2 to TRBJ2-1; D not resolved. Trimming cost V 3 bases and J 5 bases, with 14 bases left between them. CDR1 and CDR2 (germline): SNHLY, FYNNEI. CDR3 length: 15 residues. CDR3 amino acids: CASSDGRAPDNEQFF. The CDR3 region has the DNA TGTGCCAGCAGTGACGGTAGGGCACCCGACAATGAGCAGTTCTTC. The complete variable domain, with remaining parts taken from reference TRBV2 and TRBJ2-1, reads EPEVTQTPSHQVTQMGQEVILRCVPISNHLYFYWYRQILGQKVEFLVSFYNNEISEKSEIFDDQFSVERPDGSNFTLKIRSTKLEDSAMYFCASSDGRAPDNEQFFGPGTRLTVL.

The CDR3 DNA follows: TGTGCCAGCAGTAAATTCAGGGGGGGCGCCTACGAGCAGTACTTC. This gives the protein CASSKFRGGAYEQYF. The chain links TRBV2 to TRBJ2-7; D tentatively reads TRBD1 or TRBD2 (7 bases each). Trimming removed 5 bases at V and 2 bases at J, with 16 bases between. The CDR3 extends over 15 amino acids. Germline V gene lookup returns CDR1 SNHLY and CDR2 FYNNEI.

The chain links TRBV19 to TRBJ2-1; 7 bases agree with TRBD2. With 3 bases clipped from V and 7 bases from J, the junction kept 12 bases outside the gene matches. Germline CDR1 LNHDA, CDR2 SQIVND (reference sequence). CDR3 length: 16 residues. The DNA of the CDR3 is TGTGCCAGTAGTATTTCTAGCGGAAGCCTTTGGAATGAGCAGTTCTTC. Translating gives CASSISSGSLWNEQFF.

The CDR3 sequence: CASSRQGYTEAFF. CDR3 DNA: TGCGCCAGCAGCCGACAGGGGTACACTGAAGCTTTCTTT. This rearrangement joins TRBV4-3 to TRBJ1-1, with 8 bases aligning to TRBD1. Germline V gene data show CDR1 as LGHNA and CDR2 as YSLEER. This CDR3 is 13 amino acids long. Trimming at V came to 4 bases and at J to 3 bases, leaving 1 base not matched to a gene.

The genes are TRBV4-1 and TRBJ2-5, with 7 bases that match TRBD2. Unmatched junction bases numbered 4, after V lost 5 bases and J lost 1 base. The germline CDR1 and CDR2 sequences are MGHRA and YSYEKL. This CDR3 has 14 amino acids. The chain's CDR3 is CASSFREVQETQYF. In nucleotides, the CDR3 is TGCGCCAGCAGCTTTCGGGAGGTCCAAGAGACCCAGTACTTC.

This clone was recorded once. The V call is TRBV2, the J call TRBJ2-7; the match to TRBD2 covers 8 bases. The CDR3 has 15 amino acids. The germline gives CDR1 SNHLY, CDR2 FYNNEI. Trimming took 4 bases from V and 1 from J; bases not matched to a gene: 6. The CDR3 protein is CASSVSGSLSYEQYF. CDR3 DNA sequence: TGTGCCAGCAGTGTGAGCGGGAGTTTGTCCTACGAGCAGTACTTC.

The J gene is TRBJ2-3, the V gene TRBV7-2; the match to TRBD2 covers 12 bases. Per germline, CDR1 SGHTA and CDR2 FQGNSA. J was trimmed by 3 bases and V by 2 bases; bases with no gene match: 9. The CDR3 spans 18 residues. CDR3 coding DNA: TGTGCCAGCAGCTTATACACTCCTAGCGGGGGGGCTACAGATACGCAGTATTTT. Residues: CASSLYTPSGGATDTQYF.

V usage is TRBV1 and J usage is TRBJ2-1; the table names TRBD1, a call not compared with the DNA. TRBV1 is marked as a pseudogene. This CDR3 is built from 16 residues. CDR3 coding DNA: TGCACCAGCAGCCAAGATCCTGCAGGGGCCTACAATGAGCAGTTCTTC. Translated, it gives CTSSQDPAGAYNEQFF.

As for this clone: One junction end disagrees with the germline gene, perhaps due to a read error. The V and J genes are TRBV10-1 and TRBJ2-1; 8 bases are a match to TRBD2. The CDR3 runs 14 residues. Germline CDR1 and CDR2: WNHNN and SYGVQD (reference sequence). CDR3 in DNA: TGCGCTAGCAAGAGAGAAGCGGGAGCCGATGAGCAGTTCTTC. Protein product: CASKREAGADEQFF.

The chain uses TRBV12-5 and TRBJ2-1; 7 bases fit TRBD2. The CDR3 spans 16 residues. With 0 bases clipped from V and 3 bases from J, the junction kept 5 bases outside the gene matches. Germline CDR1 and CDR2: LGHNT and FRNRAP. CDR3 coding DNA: TGTGCTAGTGGTTTGGTACAAGCGGGAATCTACAATGAGCAGTTCTTC. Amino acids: CASGLVQAGIYNEQFF.